The following is a T cell receptor (beta chain) sequence with its context. Its antigen is still unknown. The data originate from a study of cytomegalovirus exposure and HLA in healthy donors. This PCR relied on a set of 60 Vbeta primers and 13 Jbeta primers. Generated by immunoSEQ multiplex PCR, the TCRdb table keeps only in-frame clones and is missing some. In the table there are fewer than 110,000 clones, approximately 79% of which are singletons. Trimming took 4 bases from V and 3 from J, leaving 9 bases between them. The length of the CDR3 is 14 residues. CDR1 is MRHNA, CDR2 SNTAGT, per germline. The study's findings and limits: Previously analyzed data showed that most TCR beta V segments were productive at a frequency of about 90% or about 30%. Researchers catalogued approximately 170 TCR beta chains as cytomegalovirus-associated. V segments that were indistinguishable, TRBV6-2 and TRBV6-3 among them, were omitted from analysis.

Samples came from healthy bone marrow donors. This receptor was obtained from a man in his forties or fifties in good health and CMV-seropositive. Sequencing input: PBMCs. The V gene is TRBV6-4, the J gene TRBJ2-2; D might be TRBD2 (5 bases). The CDR3 DNA reads as TGTGCCAGCAGTGGCGGGTCGGACACCGGGGAGCTGTTTTTT. Encoded protein: CASSGGSDTGELFF.